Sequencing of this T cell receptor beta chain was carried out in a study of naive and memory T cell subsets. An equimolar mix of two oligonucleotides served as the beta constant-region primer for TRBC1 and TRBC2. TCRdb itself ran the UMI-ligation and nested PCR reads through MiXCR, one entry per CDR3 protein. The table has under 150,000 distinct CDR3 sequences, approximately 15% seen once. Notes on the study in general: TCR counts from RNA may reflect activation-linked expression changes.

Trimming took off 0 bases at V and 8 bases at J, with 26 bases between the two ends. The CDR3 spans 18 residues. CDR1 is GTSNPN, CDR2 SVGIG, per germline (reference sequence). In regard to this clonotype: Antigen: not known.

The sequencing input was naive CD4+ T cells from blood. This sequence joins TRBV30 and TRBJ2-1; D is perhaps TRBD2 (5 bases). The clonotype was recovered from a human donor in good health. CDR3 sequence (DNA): TGTGCCTGGAGTGTTTCAGTAAAGACTACTCCCTTTTTCTATGAGCAGTTCTTC. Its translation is CAWSVSVKTTPFFYEQFF.